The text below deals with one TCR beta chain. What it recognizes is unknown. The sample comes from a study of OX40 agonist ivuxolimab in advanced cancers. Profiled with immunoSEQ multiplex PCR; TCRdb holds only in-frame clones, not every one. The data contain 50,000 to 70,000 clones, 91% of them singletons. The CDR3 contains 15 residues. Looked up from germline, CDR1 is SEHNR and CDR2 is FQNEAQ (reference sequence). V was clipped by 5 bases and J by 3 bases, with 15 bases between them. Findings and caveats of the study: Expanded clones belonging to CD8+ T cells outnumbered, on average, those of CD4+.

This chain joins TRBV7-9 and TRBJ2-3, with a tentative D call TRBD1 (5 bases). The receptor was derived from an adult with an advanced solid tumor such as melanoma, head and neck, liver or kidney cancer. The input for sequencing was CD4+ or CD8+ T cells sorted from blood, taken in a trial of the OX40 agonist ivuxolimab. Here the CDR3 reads CASSPLLGATDTQYF. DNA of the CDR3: TGTGCCAGCAGCCCGCTCTTAGGGGCAACAGATACGCAGTATTTT.